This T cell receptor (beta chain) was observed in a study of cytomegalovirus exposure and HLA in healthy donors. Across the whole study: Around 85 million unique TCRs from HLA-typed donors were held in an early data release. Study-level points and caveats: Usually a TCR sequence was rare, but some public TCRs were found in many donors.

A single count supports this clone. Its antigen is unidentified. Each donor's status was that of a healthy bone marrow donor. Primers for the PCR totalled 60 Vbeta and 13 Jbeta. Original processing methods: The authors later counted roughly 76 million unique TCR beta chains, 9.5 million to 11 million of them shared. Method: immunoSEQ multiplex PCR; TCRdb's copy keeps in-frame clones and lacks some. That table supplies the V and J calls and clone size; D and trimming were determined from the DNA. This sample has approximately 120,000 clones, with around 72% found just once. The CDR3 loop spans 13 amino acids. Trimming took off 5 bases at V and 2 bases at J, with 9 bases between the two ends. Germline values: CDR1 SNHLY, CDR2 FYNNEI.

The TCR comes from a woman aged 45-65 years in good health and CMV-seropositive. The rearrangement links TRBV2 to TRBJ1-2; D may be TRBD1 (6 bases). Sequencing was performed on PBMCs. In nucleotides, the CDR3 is TGTGCCAGCAGTACGGACAGCAACTATGGCTACACCTTC. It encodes CASSTDSNYGYTF.